This is a list of T cell receptor beta chains from one sample in a study of human T cells and chemical hapten exposure. TCRdb re-called the 5' RACE reads with MiXCR, one entry per CDR3 protein. The data contain about 140,000 distinct CDR3 sequences, about 4.3% of them singletons. The receptor set was obtained from a female donor in good health. Both conserved end residues are part of each CDR3. Fields, in order: J gene, D gene, clone size, V gene, CDR3 protein, CDR3 DNA. A D gene is named only where the DNA matches it firmly. Only some rows state a clone size, as once, few, many or a class for expanded clones.

j_call: TRBJ1-6; d_call: TRBD1; clone_size: many; v_call: TRBV6-6; cdr3_aa: CASSQPGTGLSSYNSPLHF; cdr3_nt: TGTGCCAGCAGCCAACCCGGGACAGGTCTAAGCTCCTATAATTCACCCCTCCACTTT
j_call: TRBJ2-7; d_call: TRBD2; clone_size: .; v_call: TRBV4-1; cdr3_aa: CASSQTSGGGYEQYF; cdr3_nt: TGCGCCAGCAGCCAGACTAGCGGGGGGGGGTACGAGCAGTACTTC
j_call: TRBJ1-1; d_call: .; clone_size: many; v_call: TRBV7-7; cdr3_aa: CASSFSVNTEAFF; cdr3_nt: TGTGCCAGCAGCTTCAGTGTGAACACTGAAGCTTTCTTT
j_call: TRBJ1-2; d_call: .; clone_size: many; v_call: TRBV7-9; cdr3_aa: CASSLVLGPNEHYGYTF; cdr3_nt: TGTGCCAGCAGCTTAGTTCTCGGGCCGAATGAACACTATGGCTACACCTTC
j_call: TRBJ1-2; d_call: .; clone_size: many; v_call: TRBV12-3/TRBV12-4; cdr3_aa: CASSFGRYYGYTF; cdr3_nt: TGTGCCAGCAGTTTTGGTCGGTACTATGGCTACACCTTC
j_call: TRBJ2-1; d_call: TRBD2; clone_size: few; v_call: TRBV6-2/TRBV6-3; cdr3_aa: CASSYGRLAGGNHPHNEQFF; cdr3_nt: TGTGCCAGCAGTTACGGTCGACTAGCGGGGGGCAACCACCCTCACAATGAGCAGTTCTTC
j_call: TRBJ1-6; d_call: .; clone_size: many; v_call: TRBV6-5; cdr3_aa: CASSGPPRVDSPLHF; cdr3_nt: TGTGCCAGCAGTGGCCCGCCGAGGGTTGATTCACCCCTCCACTTT
j_call: TRBJ1-3; d_call: .; clone_size: many; v_call: TRBV15; cdr3_aa: CATLSGDTIYF; cdr3_nt: TGTGCCACCTTATCGGGTGACACCATATATTTT
j_call: TRBJ2-7; d_call: .; clone_size: many; v_call: TRBV6-6; cdr3_aa: CASSYAQSSYEQYF; cdr3_nt: TGTGCCAGCAGTTACGCACAGAGCTCCTACGAGCAGTACTTC
j_call: TRBJ1-1; d_call: .; clone_size: many; v_call: TRBV7-2; cdr3_aa: CAASGGSNTEAFF; cdr3_nt: TGTGCCGCCTCCGGCGGTTCGAACACTGAAGCTTTCTTT
j_call: TRBJ2-1; d_call: .; clone_size: many; v_call: TRBV21-1; cdr3_aa: CASSSPPSGTAYNEQFF; cdr3_nt: TGTGCCAGCAGCTCCCCCCCCAGCGGGACAGCTTACAATGAGCAGTTCTTC
j_call: TRBJ2-3; d_call: .; clone_size: many; v_call: TRBV29-1; cdr3_aa: CSVVCVSDTQYF; cdr3_nt: TGCAGCGTTGTCTGTGTTTCCGATACGCAGTATTTT
j_call: TRBJ1-1; d_call: .; clone_size: many; v_call: TRBV4-1; cdr3_aa: CASSQDVGQRTEAFF; cdr3_nt: TGCGCCAGCAGCCAAGATGTGGGGCAGAGGACTGAAGCTTTCTTT
j_call: TRBJ1-5; d_call: TRBD1; clone_size: few; v_call: TRBV7-9; cdr3_aa: CASSLGGWTGPNRRDQPQHF; cdr3_nt: TGTGCCAGCAGCTTAGGGGGTTGGACAGGGCCCAACCGGAGGGATCAGCCCCAGCATTTT
j_call: TRBJ2-6; d_call: .; clone_size: many; v_call: TRBV4-3; cdr3_aa: CASSQDLNRGRGANVLTF; cdr3_nt: TGCGCCAGCAGCCAAGATCTTAACCGGGGGCGAGGGGCCAACGTCCTGACTTTC
j_call: TRBJ1-3; d_call: .; clone_size: many; v_call: TRBV20-1; cdr3_aa: CSARRVSGNTIYF; cdr3_nt: TGCAGTGCTAGACGTGTGTCAGGAAACACCATATATTTT
j_call: TRBJ1-5; d_call: .; clone_size: many; v_call: TRBV20-1; cdr3_aa: CSAPIISFTGIEESSNQPQHF; cdr3_nt: TGCAGTGCTCCGATAATTTCATTCACAGGGATAGAAGAATCTAGCAATCAGCCCCAGCATTTT
j_call: TRBJ2-3; d_call: .; clone_size: .; v_call: TRBV15; cdr3_aa: CATSRDGRRTTDTQYF; cdr3_nt: TGTGCCACCAGCAGAGATGGGAGACGAACCACAGATACGCAGTATTTT
j_call: TRBJ2-3; d_call: .; clone_size: many; v_call: TRBV20-1; cdr3_aa: CSATIGLPDTQYF; cdr3_nt: TGCAGTGCTACAATCGGACTTCCCGATACGCAGTATTTT
j_call: TRBJ2-7; d_call: .; clone_size: many; v_call: TRBV12-3/TRBV12-4; cdr3_aa: CASSPPGRDEQYF; cdr3_nt: TGTGCCAGCAGCCCCCCGGGCAGGGACGAGCAGTACTTC
j_call: TRBJ1-4; d_call: .; clone_size: many; v_call: TRBV20-1; cdr3_aa: CSASAGLVATNEKLFF; cdr3_nt: TGCAGTGCTAGTGCAGGTCTAGTTGCAACTAATGAAAAACTGTTTTTT
j_call: TRBJ1-1; d_call: .; clone_size: many; v_call: TRBV5-1; cdr3_aa: CASSLRGLYTEAFF; cdr3_nt: TGCGCCAGCAGCTTGCGGGGGCTGTACACTGAAGCTTTCTTT
j_call: TRBJ2-2; d_call: .; clone_size: many; v_call: TRBV6-5; cdr3_aa: CASSRNGELFF; cdr3_nt: TGTGCCAGCAGCCGGAACGGGGAGCTGTTTTTT
j_call: TRBJ1-2; d_call: .; clone_size: many; v_call: TRBV6-2/TRBV6-3; cdr3_aa: CASSYSMDGNRDYGYTF; cdr3_nt: TGTGCCAGCAGTTACTCAATGGACGGCAACAGGGACTATGGCTACACCTTC
j_call: TRBJ1-5; d_call: TRBD1; clone_size: many; v_call: TRBV12-3/TRBV12-4; cdr3_aa: CASSLGQGMFSGNQPQHF; cdr3_nt: TGTGCCAGCAGTTTGGGACAGGGGATGTTTTCTGGCAATCAGCCCCAGCATTTT
j_call: TRBJ2-1; d_call: TRBD1; clone_size: .; v_call: TRBV19; cdr3_aa: CASSIDEGQGFNEQFF; cdr3_nt: TGTGCCAGTAGTATAGATGAGGGACAGGGTTTCAATGAGCAGTTCTTC
j_call: TRBJ1-3; d_call: TRBD1; clone_size: many; v_call: TRBV6-5; cdr3_aa: CASSYRTGGNTIYF; cdr3_nt: TGTGCCAGCAGTTACCGGACAGGAGGAAACACCATATATTTT
j_call: TRBJ2-3; d_call: .; clone_size: many; v_call: TRBV7-9; cdr3_aa: CASTPLSRRTDTQYF; cdr3_nt: TGTGCCAGCACCCCACTGAGCCGACGCACAGATACGCAGTATTTT
j_call: TRBJ1-5; d_call: TRBD1; clone_size: many; v_call: TRBV7-2; cdr3_aa: CASSGLTGGNQPQHF; cdr3_nt: TGTGCCAGCAGCGGCTTGACAGGGGGCAATCAGCCCCAGCATTTT
j_call: TRBJ2-5; d_call: .; clone_size: many; v_call: TRBV4-1; cdr3_aa: CASSQATPETQYF; cdr3_nt: TGCGCCAGCAGCCAAGCGACGCCGGAGACCCAGTACTTC
j_call: TRBJ2-4; d_call: .; clone_size: few; v_call: TRBV28; cdr3_aa: CASSFDQTKNIQYF; cdr3_nt: TGTGCCAGCAGTTTCGACCAGACCAAAAACATTCAGTACTTC
j_call: TRBJ1-2; d_call: TRBD1; clone_size: many; v_call: TRBV12-3/TRBV12-4; cdr3_aa: CASSSQGLYGYTF; cdr3_nt: TGTGCCAGCAGCTCACAGGGGCTTTATGGCTACACCTTC
j_call: TRBJ2-5; d_call: TRBD1; clone_size: many; v_call: TRBV4-3; cdr3_aa: CASSQDWNERGHWETQYF; cdr3_nt: TGCGCCAGCAGCCAAGATTGGAATGAGAGGGGGCATTGGGAGACCCAGTACTTC
j_call: TRBJ1-1; d_call: .; clone_size: few; v_call: TRBV20-1; cdr3_aa: CSASPLGGTDEAFF; cdr3_nt: TGCAGTGCTAGTCCGCTGGGGGGCACGGATGAAGCTTTCTTT
j_call: TRBJ2-7; d_call: .; clone_size: few; v_call: TRBV7-2; cdr3_aa: CASSLSLNEQYF; cdr3_nt: TGTGCCAGCAGCTTAAGCCTAAACGAGCAGTACTTC
j_call: TRBJ1-4; d_call: .; clone_size: many; v_call: TRBV5-1; cdr3_aa: CASRDVDPPTNEKLFF; cdr3_nt: TGCGCCAGCAGGGACGTGGACCCTCCTACGAATGAAAAACTGTTTTTT
j_call: TRBJ2-1; d_call: .; clone_size: many; v_call: TRBV12-3/TRBV12-4; cdr3_aa: CASTPLRGGGEQFF; cdr3_nt: TGTGCCAGCACTCCCCTCCGTGGGGGCGGTGAGCAGTTCTTC
j_call: TRBJ2-6; d_call: TRBD1; clone_size: .; v_call: TRBV6-5; cdr3_aa: CASRTDRSSGANVLTF; cdr3_nt: TGTGCCAGCAGAACGGACAGGAGCTCTGGGGCCAACGTCCTGACTTTC
j_call: TRBJ2-4; d_call: .; clone_size: many; v_call: TRBV4-2; cdr3_aa: CASSLLMGVAKNIQYF; cdr3_nt: TGTGCCAGCAGCCTCCTTATGGGGGTAGCCAAAAACATTCAGTACTTC
j_call: TRBJ1-2; d_call: .; clone_size: .; v_call: TRBV9; cdr3_aa: CASSPEGGGEGDYGYTF; cdr3_nt: TGTGCCAGCAGCCCCGAGGGCGGGGGCGAGGGGGACTATGGCTACACCTTC
j_call: TRBJ2-3; d_call: .; clone_size: many; v_call: TRBV2; cdr3_aa: CASLDSLSTDTQYF; cdr3_nt: TGTGCCAGCTTGGACAGTCTGAGCACAGATACGCAGTATTTT
j_call: TRBJ1-6; d_call: .; clone_size: many; v_call: TRBV5-1; cdr3_aa: CASSLRTGDNAPLHF; cdr3_nt: TGCGCCAGCAGCTTACGGACGGGTGATAATGCGCCCCTCCACTTT
j_call: TRBJ1-1; d_call: .; clone_size: many; v_call: TRBV18; cdr3_aa: CASSPRGAGPDGRTEAFF; cdr3_nt: TGTGCCAGCTCACCACGGGGGGCAGGGCCCGATGGTAGGACTGAAGCTTTCTTT
j_call: TRBJ2-2; d_call: .; clone_size: .; v_call: TRBV19; cdr3_aa: CASSNTGDLFF; cdr3_nt: TGTGCCAGTAGTAACACCGGGGATCTGTTTTTT
j_call: TRBJ2-6; d_call: TRBD1; clone_size: many; v_call: TRBV4-1; cdr3_aa: CASSLRDRLSSGANVLTF; cdr3_nt: TGCGCCAGCAGCCTACGGGACAGGCTAAGCTCTGGGGCCAACGTCCTGACTTTC
j_call: TRBJ1-5; d_call: .; clone_size: many; v_call: TRBV6-4; cdr3_aa: CASRSPGYGNQPQHF; cdr3_nt: TGTGCCAGCAGGAGCCCAGGGTATGGAAATCAGCCCCAGCATTTT
j_call: TRBJ2-7; d_call: .; clone_size: .; v_call: TRBV6-1; cdr3_aa: CASREVVGYEQYF; cdr3_nt: TGTGCCAGCAGGGAGGTAGTTGGGTACGAGCAGTACTTC
j_call: TRBJ2-7; d_call: TRBD1; clone_size: many; v_call: TRBV20-1; cdr3_aa: CSARGGTGFYYEQYF; cdr3_nt: TGCAGTGCTAGAGGGGGGACAGGGTTTTACTACGAGCAGTACTTC
j_call: TRBJ2-3; d_call: TRBD1; clone_size: many; v_call: TRBV2; cdr3_aa: CASSERDRVTDTQYF; cdr3_nt: TGTGCCAGCAGTGAGCGGGACAGGGTTACAGATACGCAGTATTTT
j_call: TRBJ2-3; d_call: .; clone_size: many; v_call: TRBV5-6; cdr3_aa: CASSDPDTQYF; cdr3_nt: TGTGCCAGCAGCGACCCAGATACGCAGTATTTT
j_call: TRBJ1-3; d_call: TRBD1; clone_size: many; v_call: TRBV10-3; cdr3_aa: CAITGTGVGGNTIYF; cdr3_nt: TGTGCCATCACCGGGACAGGGGTTGGTGGAAACACCATATATTTT
j_call: TRBJ1-4; d_call: .; clone_size: many; v_call: TRBV3-1; cdr3_aa: CASSQDYREKLFF; cdr3_nt: TGTGCCAGCAGCCAAGATTATCGTGAAAAACTGTTTTTT
j_call: TRBJ1-4; d_call: .; clone_size: many; v_call: TRBV5-1; cdr3_aa: CASSYRESNEKLFF; cdr3_nt: TGCGCCAGCAGCTACAGGGAATCTAATGAAAAACTGTTTTTT